Listed below are T cell receptor beta chains from one sample, sequenced in a study of metastatic and nonmetastatic thyroid tumors. MiXCR reprocessed the PCR reads for TCRdb. Of more than 40,000 clones in the sample, roughly 15% are singletons; the top ten hold around 22%. The sequencing input was blood. Receptors were obtained from a female donor with papillary thyroid cancer or a benign thyroid nodule (not recorded which). Some clones in this sample may be carry-over from other donors' samples. CDR3s include the opening cysteine and the closing phenylalanine or tryptophan. The D gene is left open where the match is weak. The size entry is marked missing in some rows and otherwise reads once, few, many or a size class.

j_gene,v_gene,d_gene,abundance,CDR3nt,CDR3aa
TRBJ1-2,TRBV6-1,TRBD1,-,TGTGCCAGCAAACAGGGGCTTCGAGGCTACACCTTC,CASKQGLRGYTF
TRBJ2-1,TRBV2,-,-,TGTGCCAGCGCATTCCAGGGGGGCGATGAGCAGTTCTTC,CASAFQGGDEQFF
TRBJ2-3,TRBV11-2,-,once,TGTGCCAGCAGCGCCTCTAGGGGGTCAGAGACAGATACGCAGTATTTT,CASSASRGSETDTQYF
TRBJ2-2,TRBV28,TRBD1,-,TGTGCCAGCACTATAAGCGACAGGGACACCGGGGAGCTGTTTTTT,CASTISDRDTGELFF
TRBJ1-2,TRBV20-1,TRBD1,many,TGCAGTGCAAACAGGGGGGACTATGGCTACACCTTC,CSANRGDYGYTF
TRBJ2-1,TRBV19,TRBD1,few,TGTGCCAGTAGTATAGGAAACCCGGGACAGGGGGCCCGGAGCTCCTACAATGAGCAGTTCTTC,CASSIGNPGQGARSSYNEQFF
TRBJ2-5,TRBV24-1,-,-,TGTGCCACCAGTGATACAGGGAACAGCTGGAGGGTTTCAGAGACCCAGTACTTT,CATSDTGNSWRVSETQYF
TRBJ1-6,TRBV11-3,-,many,TGTGCCAGCAGCCCCCAGACCGGCCTTTATAATTCACCCCTCCACTTT,CASSPQTGLYNSPLHF
TRBJ2-7,TRBV30,TRBD1,-,TGTGCCTGGGAATCCGGGACAGGGACCTACGAGCAGTACTTC,CAWESGTGTYEQYF
TRBJ2-2,TRBV14,TRBD1,many,TGTGCCAGCAGCCCGGCCGGGACAGGGAACACCGGGGAGCTGTTTTTT,CASSPAGTGNTGELFF
TRBJ1-6,TRBV28,-,many,TGTGCCAGCAGCTTATTGCAGGGAGGCAATTCACCCCTCCACTTT,CASSLLQGGNSPLHF
TRBJ1-5,TRBV6-1,-,-,TGTGCCAGCAGTGAAGAGGGGAGTCATCAGCCCCAGCATTTT,CASSEEGSHQPQHF
TRBJ2-7,TRBV10-3,-,many,TGTGCCATCAGTGAGAGGACCGGCAACTACGAGCAGTACTTC,CAISERTGNYEQYF
TRBJ2-3,TRBV7-9,TRBD2,many,TGTGCCAGCAGCCGAGGACTAGCGAGCACAGATACGCAGTATTTT,CASSRGLASTDTQYF
TRBJ2-7,TRBV28,-,few,TGTGCCAGCAGTCCCGCTAAGGGTATGAGACGATCCTACGAGCAGTACTTC,CASSPAKGMRRSYEQYF
TRBJ2-1,TRBV2,TRBD2,many,TGTGCCAGCAGTGGTTATCCAGATGGACTAGCGGGCAATGAGCAGTTCTTC,CASSGYPDGLAGNEQFF
TRBJ1-1,TRBV29-1,-,few,TGCAGCGTGGACGATTGGACGGGTAACGCTGAAGCTTTCTTT,CSVDDWTGNAEAFF
TRBJ2-6,TRBV27,-,-,TGTGCCAGCAGTCGCTCTGGTGCCAACGTCCTGACTTTC,CASSRSGANVLTF
TRBJ2-2,TRBV28,TRBD2,medium-sized,TGTGCCAGCAGTTTTCTAGCGGGAGGGCGGGGCACCGGGGAGCTGTTTTTT,CASSFLAGGRGTGELFF
TRBJ2-3,TRBV7-3,-,medium-sized,TGTGCCAGCAGCTTAACCTCTGGGGAGTCAGATACGCAGTATTTT,CASSLTSGESDTQYF
TRBJ2-3,TRBV6-1,-,-,TGTGTCAGCAGTGAAGGGCTTGCGTCAGATACACAGTATTTT,CVSSEGLASDTQYF
TRBJ2-1,TRBV20-1,TRBD2,-,TGCAGTGCGACCGGGACTAGCGGGATGGTCGATGAGCAGTTCTTC,CSATGTSGMVDEQFF
TRBJ2-2,TRBV12-5,-,few,TGTGCTAGTGGTCACCCCGGAGCTGGCGGGGAGCTGTTTTTT,CASGHPGAGGELFF
TRBJ2-7,TRBV18,TRBD2,-,TGTGCCAGCTCACCACCGGGAGGGAGGGGCGACGAGCAGTACTTC,CASSPPGGRGDEQYF
TRBJ2-2,TRBV7-6,-,many,TGTGCCAGCAGCTTCTCCGGGGGCCACACCGGGGAGCTGTTTTTT,CASSFSGGHTGELFF
TRBJ2-1,TRBV28,-,-,TGTGCCAGCAGTTTATCCGGGAGTAATGAGCAGTTCTTC,CASSLSGSNEQFF
TRBJ2-5,TRBV11-3,-,-,TGTGCCAGCAGCTTATGGACGCAAGAGACCCAGTACTTC,CASSLWTQETQYF
TRBJ1-2,TRBV30,TRBD1,many,TGTGCCTGGCAGGGACAGCCTAACTATGGCTACACCTTC,CAWQGQPNYGYTF
TRBJ2-7,TRBV20-1,TRBD2,many,TGCAGTGCCTCGGGGACTAGCGGTCTCAAGCAGTACTTC,CSASGTSGLKQYF
TRBJ2-3,TRBV6-4,-,-,TGTGCCAGCAGTGACTATCGGTGCGGGGGCGGGAGCAACACAGATACGCAGTATTTT,CASSDYRCGGGSNTDTQYF
TRBJ2-3,TRBV28,-,many,TGTGCCACGAGACAGCAGAGCACAGATACGCAGTATTTT,CATRQQSTDTQYF
TRBJ2-3,TRBV20-1,TRBD2,-,TGCAGTGCCGGGCTACTAGCGGGAGGCCAGTTAGATACGCAGTATTTT,CSAGLLAGGQLDTQYF